The present entry profiles one T cell receptor beta chain with its context. The antigen is undetermined. Sequencing libraries for TCR beta were prepared with iRepertoire HTBI primers and Arm-PCR of CDR3 regions. Source study methods: The identification of approximately 62 TRBV and roughly 14 TRBJ segments was made across samples. In TCRdb, the multiplex PCR reads were re-called with MiXCR into one record per CDR3 protein. TCRdb, rather than the study authors, made the V and J calls. The table has around 420,000 distinct CDR3 sequences, 15% to 18% seen once. The data are from a study of regulatory T cells in long-lasting Graves disease. Across the study: Under 3 months of antithyroid drugs had been taken by newly diagnosed Graves' patients.

Germline V lookup: CDR1 LNHDA, CDR2 SQIVND (reference sequence). This CDR3 spans 15 amino acids. V was pared by 7 bases and J by 7 bases, with 10 bases of the junction left unmatched. General study results and limits: TRBV28, TRBJ1-2 and TRBJ2-5 were favored in persistent disease. Fewer public clonotypes were shared by new patients (around 970) than by persistent patients (about 2,800).

Time point reported: newly diagnosed GD, antithyroid drugs for less than 3 months. Preparation of the TCR library used RNA extracted from PBMCs. This chain connects TRBV19 to TRBJ1-6, with 7 bases that match TRBD1. The sample in question was peripheral blood mononuclear cells (PBMCs), obtained at new diagnosis, from a patient treated with antithyroid drugs. This clonotype originated in a female donor with Graves disease. The chain's CDR3 is CASTSGTAKNSPLHF. The CDR3 DNA is TGTGCCAGTACCTCGGGGACAGCAAAAAATTCACCCCTCCACTTT. Full variable domain (missing parts from reference TRBV19 and TRBJ1-6): DGGITQSPKYLFRKEGQNVTLSCEQNLNHDAMYWYRQDPGQGLRLIYYSQIVNDFQKGDIAEGYSVSREKKESFPLTVTSAQKNPTAFYLCASTSGTAKNSPLHFGNGTRLTVT.